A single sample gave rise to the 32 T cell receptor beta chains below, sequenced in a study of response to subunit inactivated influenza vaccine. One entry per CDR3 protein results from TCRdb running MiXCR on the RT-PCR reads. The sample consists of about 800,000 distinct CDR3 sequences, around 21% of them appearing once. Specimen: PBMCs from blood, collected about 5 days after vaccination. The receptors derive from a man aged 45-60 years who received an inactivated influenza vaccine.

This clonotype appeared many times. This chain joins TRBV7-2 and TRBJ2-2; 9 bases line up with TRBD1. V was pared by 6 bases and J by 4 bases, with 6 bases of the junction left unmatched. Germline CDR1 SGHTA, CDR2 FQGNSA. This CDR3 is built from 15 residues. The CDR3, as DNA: TGTGCCAGCAGTTTACAGGGGGCGGGCACCGGGGAGCTGTTTTTT. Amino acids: CASSLQGAGTGELFF.

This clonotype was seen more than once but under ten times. The CDR3 here is CASSPRTGLNYSPLHF. The CDR3 coding sequence is TGTGCCAGCAGTCCACGGACAGGACTCAATTATTCACCCCTCCACTTT. The J gene is TRBJ1-6, the V gene TRBV12-3 or TRBV12-4; 7 bases fit TRBD1. V was pared by 5 bases and J by 8 bases, with 12 bases of the junction left unmatched. The CDR3 sequence is 16 residues long.

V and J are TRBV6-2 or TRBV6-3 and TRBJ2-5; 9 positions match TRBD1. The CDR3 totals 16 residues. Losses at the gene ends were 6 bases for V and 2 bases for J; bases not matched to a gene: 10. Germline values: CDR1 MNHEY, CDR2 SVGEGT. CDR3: CASRPLGQGKQETQYF. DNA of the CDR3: TGTGCCAGCAGACCGCTTGGACAGGGGAAGCAAGAGACCCAGTACTTC.

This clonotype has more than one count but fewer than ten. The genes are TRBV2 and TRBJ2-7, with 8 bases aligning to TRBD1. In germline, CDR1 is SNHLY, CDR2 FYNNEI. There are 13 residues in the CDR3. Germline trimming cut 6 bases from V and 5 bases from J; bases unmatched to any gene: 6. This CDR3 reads CASRGDRPDEQYF. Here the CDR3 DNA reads TGTGCCAGCAGGGGGGACAGGCCTGACGAGCAGTACTTC. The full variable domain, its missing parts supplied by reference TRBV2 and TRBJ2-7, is EPEVTQTPSHQVTQMGQEVILRCVPISNHLYFYWYRQILGQKVEFLVSFYNNEISEKSEIFDDQFSVERPDGSNFTLKIRSTKLEDSAMYFCASRGDRPDEQYFGPGTRLTVT.

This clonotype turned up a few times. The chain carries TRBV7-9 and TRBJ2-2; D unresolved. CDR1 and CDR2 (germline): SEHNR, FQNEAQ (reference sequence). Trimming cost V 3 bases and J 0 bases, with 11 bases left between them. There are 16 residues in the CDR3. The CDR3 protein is CASSFYEGPNTGELFF. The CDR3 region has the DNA TGTGCCAGCAGCTTTTATGAAGGACCGAACACCGGGGAGCTGTTTTTT.

The CDR3 nucleotides read TGTGCCAGCAGCCAAGAGGCACGGACAGGGGGATCACCCCTCCACTTT. Amino acid sequence: CASSQEARTGGSPLHF. This sequence joins TRBV3-1 and TRBJ1-6, with TRBD1 matching 10 bases. The germline CDR1 and CDR2 sequences are LGHDT and YNNKEL (reference sequence). V trimming: 0 bases; J trimming: 10 bases; junction bases outside the gene matches: 6. This CDR3 comprises 16 residues.

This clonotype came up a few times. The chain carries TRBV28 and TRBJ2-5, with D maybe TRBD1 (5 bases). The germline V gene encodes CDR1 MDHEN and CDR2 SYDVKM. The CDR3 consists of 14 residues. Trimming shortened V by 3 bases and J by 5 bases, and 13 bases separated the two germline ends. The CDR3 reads CASSFSRVVETQYF. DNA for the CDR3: TGTGCCAGCAGTTTTAGCAGGGTAGTTGAGACCCAGTACTTC.

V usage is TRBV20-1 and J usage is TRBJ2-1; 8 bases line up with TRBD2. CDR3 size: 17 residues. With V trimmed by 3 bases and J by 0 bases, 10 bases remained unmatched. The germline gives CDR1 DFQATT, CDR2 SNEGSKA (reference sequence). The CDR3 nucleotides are TGCAGTGCTAGTAGAGCCGCGGGGGGATCCTCCTACAATGAGCAGTTCTTC. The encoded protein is CSASRAAGGSSYNEQFF.

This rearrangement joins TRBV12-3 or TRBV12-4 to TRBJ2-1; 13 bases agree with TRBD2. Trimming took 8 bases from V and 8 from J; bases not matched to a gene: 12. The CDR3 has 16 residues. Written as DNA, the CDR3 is TGTGCCAGCCGAATAAGTAGGACTAGCGGGAGAGATGAGCAGTTCTTC. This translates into CASRISRTSGRDEQFF.

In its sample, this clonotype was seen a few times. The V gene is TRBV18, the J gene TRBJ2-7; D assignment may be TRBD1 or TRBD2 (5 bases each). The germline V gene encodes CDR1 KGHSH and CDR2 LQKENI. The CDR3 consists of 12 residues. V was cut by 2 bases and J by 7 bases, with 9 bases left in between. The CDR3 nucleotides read TGTGCCAGCTCACCAGGGACGCGGGAGCAGTACTTC. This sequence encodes CASSPGTREQYF.

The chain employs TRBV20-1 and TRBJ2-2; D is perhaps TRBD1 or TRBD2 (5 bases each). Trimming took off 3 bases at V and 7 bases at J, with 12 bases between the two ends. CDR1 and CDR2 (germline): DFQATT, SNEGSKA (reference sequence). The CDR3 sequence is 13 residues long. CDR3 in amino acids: CSASGAPGGELFF. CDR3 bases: TGCAGTGCTAGCGGGGCCCCTGGCGGGGAGCTGTTTTTT.

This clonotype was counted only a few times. The CDR3 region has the DNA TGCAGTGCTAGGGGTTTCGGGCTCGGGGTCATTCAGTACTTC. Its protein is CSARGFGLGVIQYF. The chain recombines TRBV20-1 with TRBJ2-4, with D perhaps matching TRBD2 (5 bases). Germline-derived CDR1 and CDR2 are DFQATT and SNEGSKA (reference sequence). This CDR3 region has 14 residues. Between the trimmed V and J ends, which lost 3 bases and 9 bases, there was a span of 18 bases.

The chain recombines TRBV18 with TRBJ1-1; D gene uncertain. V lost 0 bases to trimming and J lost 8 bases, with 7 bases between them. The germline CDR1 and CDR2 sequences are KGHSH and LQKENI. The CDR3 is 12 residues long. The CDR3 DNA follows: TGTGCCAGCTCACCACCGCGGCTGGAAGCTTTCTTT. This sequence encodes CASSPPRLEAFF.

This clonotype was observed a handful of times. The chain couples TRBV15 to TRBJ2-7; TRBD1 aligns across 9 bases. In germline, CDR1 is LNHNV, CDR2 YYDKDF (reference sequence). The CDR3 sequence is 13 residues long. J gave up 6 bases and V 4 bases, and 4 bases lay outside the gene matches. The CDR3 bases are TGTGCCACCAGCACACAGGGGGCGAGCGAGCAGTACTTC. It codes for CATSTQGASEQYF.

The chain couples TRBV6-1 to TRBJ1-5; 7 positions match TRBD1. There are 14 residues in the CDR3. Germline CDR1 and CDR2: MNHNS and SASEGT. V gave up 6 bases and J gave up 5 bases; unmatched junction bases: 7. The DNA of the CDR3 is TGTGCCAGCAGGTCGACAGGGAGTCATCAGCCCCAGCATTTT. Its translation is CASRSTGSHQPQHF.

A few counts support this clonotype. The CDR3 loop is CASSFSGDNTGELFF. The DNA of the CDR3 is TGTGCCAGCAGCTTTAGCGGGGACAACACCGGGGAGCTGTTTTTT. The chain links TRBV5-5 to TRBJ2-2, with TRBD2 identical over 8 bases. After removal of 2 bases from V and 2 bases from J, the junction contained 2 bases not matched to a gene. CDR1 SGHKS and CDR2 YYEKEE come from the germline V gene (reference sequence). CDR3 length: 15 residues.

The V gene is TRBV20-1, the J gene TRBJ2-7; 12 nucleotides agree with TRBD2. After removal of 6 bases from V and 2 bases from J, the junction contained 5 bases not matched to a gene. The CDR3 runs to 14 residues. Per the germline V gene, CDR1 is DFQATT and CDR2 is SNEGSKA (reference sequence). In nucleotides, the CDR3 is TGCAGTGCCGAGGGACTAGCGGGTACCTACGAGCAGTACTTC. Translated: CSAEGLAGTYEQYF.

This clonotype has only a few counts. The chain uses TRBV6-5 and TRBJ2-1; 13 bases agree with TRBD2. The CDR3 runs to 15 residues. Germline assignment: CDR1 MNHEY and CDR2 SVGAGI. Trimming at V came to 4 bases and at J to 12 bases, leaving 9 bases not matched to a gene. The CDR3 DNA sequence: TGTGCCAGCAGTTTACAGGGACTAGCGGGGCCGGCGCAGTTCTTC. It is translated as CASSLQGLAGPAQFF.

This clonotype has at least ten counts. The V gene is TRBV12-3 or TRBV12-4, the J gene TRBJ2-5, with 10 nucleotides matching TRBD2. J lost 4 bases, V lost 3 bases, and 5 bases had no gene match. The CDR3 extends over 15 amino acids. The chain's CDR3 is CASSFWLAGAETQYF. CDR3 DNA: TGTGCCAGCAGTTTCTGGCTAGCGGGAGCAGAGACCCAGTACTTC.

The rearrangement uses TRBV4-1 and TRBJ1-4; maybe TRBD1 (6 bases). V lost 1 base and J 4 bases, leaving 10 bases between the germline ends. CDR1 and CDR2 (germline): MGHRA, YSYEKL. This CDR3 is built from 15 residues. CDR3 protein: CASSQVRGNNEKLFF. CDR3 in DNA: TGCGCCAGCAGCCAAGTCAGGGGCAATAATGAAAAACTGTTTTTT.

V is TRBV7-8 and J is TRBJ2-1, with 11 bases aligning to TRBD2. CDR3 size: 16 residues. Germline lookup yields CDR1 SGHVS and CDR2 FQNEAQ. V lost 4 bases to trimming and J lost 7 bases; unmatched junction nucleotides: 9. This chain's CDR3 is CASSSYPGTSGNEQFF. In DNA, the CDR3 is TGTGCCAGCAGCTCTTACCCCGGGACTAGCGGTAATGAGCAGTTCTTC.

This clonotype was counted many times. The DNA of the CDR3 is TGTGCCGGAAGCCAGGATTCCGACACTGAAGCTTTCTTT. This sequence encodes CAGSQDSDTEAFF. This rearrangement joins TRBV12-3 or TRBV12-4 to TRBJ1-1, with D unresolved. The V end was cut by 11 bases, the J end by 3 bases, with 16 bases between. The CDR3 sequence is 13 residues long.

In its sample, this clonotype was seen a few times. CDR3 loop: CASSSSRRSYNEQFF. For the CDR3, the DNA is TGTGCCAGCAGCTCCTCACGTCGCTCCTACAATGAGCAGTTCTTC. This chain connects TRBV7-2 to TRBJ2-1, with D hard to call. The V end lost 4 bases, the J end lost 0 bases, and 10 bases lay between the germline ends. Germline CDR1 is SGHTA and CDR2 is FQGNSA. This CDR3 is built from 15 residues.

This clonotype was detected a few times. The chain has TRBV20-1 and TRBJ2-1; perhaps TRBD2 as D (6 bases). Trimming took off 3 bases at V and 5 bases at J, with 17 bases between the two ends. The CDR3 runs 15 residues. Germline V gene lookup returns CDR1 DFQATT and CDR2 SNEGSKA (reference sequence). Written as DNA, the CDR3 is TGCAGTGCTAGGGTTACCGGGAGTCGCCACAATGAGCAGTTCTTC. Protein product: CSARVTGSRHNEQFF.

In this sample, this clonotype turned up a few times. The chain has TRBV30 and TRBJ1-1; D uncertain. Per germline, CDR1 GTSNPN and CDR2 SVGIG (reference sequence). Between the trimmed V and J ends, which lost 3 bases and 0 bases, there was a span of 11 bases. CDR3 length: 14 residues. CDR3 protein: CAWSPFALNTEAFF. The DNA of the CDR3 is TGTGCCTGGAGCCCCTTCGCCCTGAACACTGAAGCTTTCTTT.

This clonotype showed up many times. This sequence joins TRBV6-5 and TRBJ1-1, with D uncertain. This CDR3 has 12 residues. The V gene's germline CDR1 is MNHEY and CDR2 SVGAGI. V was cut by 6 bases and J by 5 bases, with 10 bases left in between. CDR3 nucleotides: TGTGCCAGCAGCCCCATAGGAACTGAAGCTTTCTTT. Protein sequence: CASSPIGTEAFF.

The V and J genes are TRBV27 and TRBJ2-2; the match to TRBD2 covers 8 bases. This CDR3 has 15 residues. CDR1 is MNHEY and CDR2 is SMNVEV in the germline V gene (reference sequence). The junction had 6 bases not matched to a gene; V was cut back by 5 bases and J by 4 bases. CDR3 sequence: CASSELAEGTGELFF. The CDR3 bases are TGTGCCAGCAGTGAACTAGCGGAAGGCACCGGGGAGCTGTTTTTT.

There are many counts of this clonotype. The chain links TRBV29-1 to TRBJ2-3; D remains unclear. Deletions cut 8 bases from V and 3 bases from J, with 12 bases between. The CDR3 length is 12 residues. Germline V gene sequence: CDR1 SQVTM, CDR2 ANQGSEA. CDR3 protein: CSLLSGTDTQYF. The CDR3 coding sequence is TGCAGCCTTTTGTCCGGGACAGATACGCAGTATTTT.

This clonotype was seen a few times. The CDR3 sequence: CASSYTPPGLYYEQYF. CDR3 nucleotide sequence: TGTGCCAGCAGTTACACCCCCCCGGGGCTCTATTACGAGCAGTACTTC. V and J are TRBV6-5 and TRBJ2-7; tentatively, D is TRBD1 or TRBD2 (5 bases each). There are 16 residues in the CDR3. V lost 2 bases and J lost 4, with 18 bases in between. Looked up from germline, CDR1 is MNHEY and CDR2 is SVGAGI.

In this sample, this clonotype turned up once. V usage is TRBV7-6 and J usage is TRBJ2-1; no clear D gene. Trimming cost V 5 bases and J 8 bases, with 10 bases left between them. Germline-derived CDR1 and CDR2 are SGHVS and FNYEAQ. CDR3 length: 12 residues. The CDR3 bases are TGTGCCAGCAGCCCCTCGGTGGATGAGCAGTTCTTC. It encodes CASSPSVDEQFF. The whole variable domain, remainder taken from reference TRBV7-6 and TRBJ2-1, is GAGVSQSPRYKVTKRGQDVALRCDPISGHVSLYWYRQALGQGPEFLTYFNYEAQQDKSGLPNDRFSAERPEGSISTLTIQRTEQRDSAMYRCASSPSVDEQFFGPGTRLTVL.

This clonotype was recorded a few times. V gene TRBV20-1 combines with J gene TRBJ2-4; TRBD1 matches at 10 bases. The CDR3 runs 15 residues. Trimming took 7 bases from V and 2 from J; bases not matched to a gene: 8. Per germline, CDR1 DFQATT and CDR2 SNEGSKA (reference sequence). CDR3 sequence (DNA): TGCAGTGTGATGAGGACAGGGGGGACCAAAAACATTCAGTACTTC. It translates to CSVMRTGGTKNIQYF.

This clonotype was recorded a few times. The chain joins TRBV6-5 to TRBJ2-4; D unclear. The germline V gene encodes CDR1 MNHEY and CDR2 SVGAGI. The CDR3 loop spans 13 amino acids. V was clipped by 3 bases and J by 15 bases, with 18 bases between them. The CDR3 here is CASSYSARASPYF. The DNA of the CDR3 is TGTGCCAGCAGTTATTCCGCCCGGGCCTCTCCGTACTTC.